These 20 T cell receptor beta chains share one sample of origin, sequenced in a study of T cell responses to AZD1222 COVID-19 vaccine. This table comes from immunoSEQ multiplex PCR, and its TCRdb copy is limited to in-frame clones, with some not included. The sample carries 130,000 or so clones, about 91% recorded once. Sequences were derived from peripheral blood, sampled 28 days after the second AZD1222 dose. Receptor source: an adult who received the AZD1222 COVID-19 vaccine.

The chain uses TRBV29-1 and TRBJ2-5; D possibly matches TRBD1 or TRBD2 (5 bases each). This CDR3 comprises 13 residues. Germline V gene lookup returns CDR1 SQVTM and CDR2 ANQGSEA. Between the trimmed V and J ends, which lost 3 bases and 2 bases, there was a span of 10 bases. CDR3 DNA sequence: TGCAGCGTTGATGGGGCGGGTCAAGAGACCCAGTACTTC. It is translated as CSVDGAGQETQYF.

Written as DNA, the CDR3 is TGTGCCAGCAGCCCTGGGACGCAGAACACTGAAGCTTTCTTT. Protein product: CASSPGTQNTEAFF. The J gene is TRBJ1-1, the V gene TRBV5-4; the D gene is possibly TRBD1 (5 bases). V shed 4 bases and J shed 1 base, with 11 bases lying between them. The CDR3 contains 14 residues. Germline CDR1 and CDR2: SGHNT and YYREEE (reference sequence).

The chain combines TRBV7-3 with TRBJ2-5, with D possibly matching TRBD1 (7 bases). V was shortened by 2 bases and J by 4 bases, with 14 bases between the two germline ends. Germline loops: CDR1 SGHTA, CDR2 FQGTGA. The CDR3 is 15 amino acids. This CDR3 reads CASSLQNRGGETQYF. In DNA form, the CDR3 reads TGTGCCAGCAGCTTACAAAACAGGGGAGGAGAGACCCAGTACTTC.

CDR3 sequence reads: CASSLSGINFRDGYTF. As DNA, the CDR3 is TGTGCCAGCAGCCTCTCCGGGATCAACTTTAGGGATGGCTACACCTTC. This chain uses TRBV7-3 with TRBJ1-2; D unresolved. This CDR3 has 16 residues. Germline CDR1 and CDR2: SGHTA and FQGTGA. V was shortened by 5 bases and J by 6 bases, with 22 bases between the two germline ends.

The rearrangement links TRBV3-1 (or the pseudogene TRBV3-2) to TRBJ2-2, with 9 bases aligning to TRBD2. V was clipped by 5 bases and J by 6 bases; unmatched bases: 1. The CDR3 runs to 13 residues. Germline V gene lookup returns CDR1 LGHDT and CDR2 YNNKEL (reference sequence). The CDR3 sequence is CASSWTSAGELFF. The CDR3 region has the DNA TGTGCCAGCAGCTGGACTAGCGCCGGGGAGCTGTTTTTT.

The chain employs TRBV6-5 and TRBJ1-6; TRBD1 matches at 7 bases. Germline CDR1 is MNHEY and CDR2 is SVGAGI. The CDR3 consists of 14 residues. V lost 7 bases and J lost 13; bases outside the gene matches: 13. DNA for the CDR3: TGTGCCAGCAACCAGGACAGGCCCGACGACCCCCTCCACTTT. Protein product: CASNQDRPDDPLHF.

The rearrangement links TRBV7-8 to TRBJ2-1, with 9 bases that match TRBD2. Germline values: CDR1 SGHVS, CDR2 FQNEAQ. CDR3 length equals 16 residues. V was pared by 2 bases and J by 7 bases, with 9 bases of the junction left unmatched. The CDR3: CASSLRREGRGNEQFF. CDR3 sequence (DNA): TGTGCCAGCAGCTTACGGCGGGAGGGCCGGGGGAATGAGCAGTTCTTC.

This chain connects TRBV4-3 to TRBJ1-2, with D perhaps matching TRBD1 (6 bases). V was cut by 1 base and J by 2 bases, with 11 bases left in between. The CDR3 loop spans 15 amino acids. From germline, CDR1 is LGHNA and CDR2 YSLEER. The CDR3 DNA sequence: TGCGCCAGCAGCCAAGTGTATGGGGGCAACTATGGCTACACCTTC. It codes for CASSQVYGGNYGYTF.

The V and J genes are TRBV5-8 and TRBJ1-1, with no clear D. Germline lookup yields CDR1 SGHTS and CDR2 YDEGEE. The CDR3 extends over 14 amino acids. V lost 0 bases, J lost 4 bases, and 10 bases lay in between. The CDR3 DNA is TGTGCCAGCAGCTTGGCTCCAGGTAGCACTGAAGCTTTCTTT. Its protein product is CASSLAPGSTEAFF.

This clone was recorded only once. This sequence joins TRBV19 and TRBJ2-3; TRBD2 matches 8 bases. J lost 9 bases, V lost 5 bases, and 4 bases had no gene match. Germline V CDR1 and CDR2: LNHDA, SQIVND (reference sequence). CDR3 length: 12 amino acids. CDR3 region: CASSLRGGTQYF. CDR3 DNA: TGTGCCAGTAGTCTACGGGGGGGGACGCAGTATTTT.

Points on this clone: Distinct nucleotide sequences in the sample also encode this CDR3. V and J are TRBV18 and TRBJ1-1; D is unresolved. CDR1 is KGHSH, CDR2 LQKENI, per germline. V lost 3 bases and J lost 4, with 12 bases in between. The CDR3 extends over 14 amino acids. This CDR3 is CASSPPSVGTEAFF. In DNA, the CDR3 is TGTGCCAGCTCACCCCCCTCGGTTGGCACTGAAGCTTTCTTT.

V usage is TRBV6-5 and J usage is TRBJ1-1; TRBD1 matches at 7 bases. With V trimmed by 7 bases and J by 0 bases, 8 bases remained unmatched. Germline V gene sequence: CDR1 MNHEY, CDR2 SVGAGI. The CDR3 runs 15 residues. CDR3 sequence: CASINRGFMNTEAFF. Here the CDR3 DNA reads TGTGCCAGCATCAACAGGGGATTCATGAACACTGAAGCTTTCTTT.

The chain links TRBV3-1 (or the pseudogene TRBV3-2) to TRBJ1-5; no clear D gene. Germline V gene sequence: CDR1 LGHDT, CDR2 YNNKEL (reference sequence). The CDR3 runs to 12 residues. Deletions cut 4 bases from V and 3 bases from J, with 4 bases between. Here the CDR3 reads CASSLYNQPQHF. Here the CDR3 DNA reads TGTGCCAGCAGCCTTTACAATCAGCCCCAGCATTTT.

V and J are TRBV6-5 and TRBJ2-2; D not certain. CDR1 and CDR2 from the germline V gene are MNHEY and SVGAGI. The CDR3 spans 15 residues. V lost 2 bases to trimming and J lost 3 bases, with 10 bases between them. The CDR3 region is CASSYATAYTGELFF. The CDR3 DNA reads TGTGCCAGCAGTTACGCGACTGCGTACACCGGGGAGCTGTTTTTT.

The V call is TRBV18, the J call TRBJ1-6; D is perhaps TRBD1 (5 bases). This CDR3 has 15 residues. From germline, CDR1 is KGHSH and CDR2 LQKENI. The V gene lost 3 bases and the J gene lost 8 bases, with 14 bases spanning the gap. The CDR3 DNA is TGTGCCAGCTCACCGCTTCAGGGTGGTGATTCACCCCTCCACTTT. It yields the protein CASSPLQGGDSPLHF.

This sequence joins TRBV11-2 and TRBJ2-1; D is ambiguous. This CDR3 comprises 16 residues. Trimming shortened V by 2 bases and J by 3 bases, and 14 bases separated the two germline ends. CDR1 is SGHAT, CDR2 FQNNGV, per germline. The CDR3 bases are TGTGCCAGCAGCTTACCAATTGACCCTCGCTACAATGAGCAGTTCTTC. It yields the protein CASSLPIDPRYNEQFF.

The rearrangement joins TRBV14 to TRBJ2-1; D remains ambiguous. V was pared by 0 bases and J by 4 bases, with 13 bases between. The germline gives CDR1 SGHDN, CDR2 FVKESK. CDR3 length: 16 amino acids. In nucleotides, the CDR3 is TGTGCCAGCAGCCAAGATGTTGGCGCGCTTTACAATGAGCAGTTCTTC. This gives the protein CASSQDVGALYNEQFF.

This chain links TRBV6-2 or TRBV6-3 with TRBJ1-2, with D perhaps TRBD1 (5 bases). Germline lookup yields CDR1 MNHEY and CDR2 SVGEGT. Trimming cost V 0 bases and J 2 bases, with 7 bases left between them. The CDR3 spans 14 residues. CDR3 sequence reads: CASSYSAGNYGYTF. CDR3 bases: TGTGCCAGCAGTTACTCGGCAGGGAACTATGGCTACACCTTC.

The rearrangement links TRBV5-8 to TRBJ1-6; D is possibly TRBD1 (6 bases). The CDR3 has 15 residues. Per the germline V gene, CDR1 is SGHTS and CDR2 is YDEGEE. V lost 4 bases and J 4 bases, leaving 12 bases between the germline ends. Here the CDR3 reads CASSLGQNYNSPLHF. The CDR3 region has the DNA TGTGCCAGCAGCCTCGGACAGAATTATAATTCACCCCTCCACTTT. Complete variable domain (other parts from reference TRBV5-8 and TRBJ1-6): EAGVTQSPTHLIKTRGQQATLRCSPISGHTSVYWYQQALGLGLQFLLWYDEGEERNRGNFPPRFSGRQFPNYSSELNVNALELEDSALYLCASSLGQNYNSPLHFGNGTRLTVT.

The chain recombines TRBV19 with TRBJ2-1; 9 positions agree with TRBD1. V was pared by 7 bases and J by 10 bases, with 11 bases of the junction left unmatched. Per the germline V gene, CDR1 is LNHDA and CDR2 is SQIVND (reference sequence). The CDR3 length is 14 residues. CDR3 DNA: TGTGCCAGTATGGCCGGGACAGGGAGGAACGAGCAGTTCTTC. The encoded protein is CASMAGTGRNEQFF.